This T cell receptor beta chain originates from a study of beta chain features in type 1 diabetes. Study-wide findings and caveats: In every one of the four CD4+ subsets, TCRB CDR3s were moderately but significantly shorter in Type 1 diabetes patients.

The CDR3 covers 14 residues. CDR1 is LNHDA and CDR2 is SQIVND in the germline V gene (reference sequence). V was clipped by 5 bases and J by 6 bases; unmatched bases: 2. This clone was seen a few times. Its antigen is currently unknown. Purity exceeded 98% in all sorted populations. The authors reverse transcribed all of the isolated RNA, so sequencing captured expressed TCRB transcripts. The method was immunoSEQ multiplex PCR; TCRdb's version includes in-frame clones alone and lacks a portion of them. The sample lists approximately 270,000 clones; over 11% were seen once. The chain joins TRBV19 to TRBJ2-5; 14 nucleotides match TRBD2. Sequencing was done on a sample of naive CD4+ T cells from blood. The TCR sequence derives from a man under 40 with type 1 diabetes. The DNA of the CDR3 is TGTGCCAGTAGTGGACTAGCGGGAGGACAGACCCAGTACTTC. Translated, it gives CASSGLAGGQTQYF.